These T cell receptor beta chains were read from a single sample in a study of T cell responses to AZD1222 COVID-19 vaccine. Clones were read by immunoSEQ multiplex PCR, and TCRdb kept only the in-frame ones, dropping some. Here the sample spans approximately 150,000 clones, roughly 90% being singletons. The source was peripheral blood, collected 28 days after the second AZD1222 dose. The origin of the receptors is an adult who received the AZD1222 COVID-19 vaccine. The CDR3 runs from the conserved cysteine through the conserved F or W. Rows may omit the clone size; those that give it use once, few, many or a size class.

V gene,clone size,J gene,CDR3 protein
TRBV2,NA,TRBJ2-7,CASSVTGGSYEQYF
TRBV5-1,few,TRBJ1-1,CASGLPPNTEAFF
TRBV13,NA,TRBJ2-7,CASSLGLASGSHEQYF
TRBV6-5,NA,TRBJ1-2,CASRLYGQGDYGYTF
TRBV2,NA,TRBJ2-7,CASSLDRALLYF
TRBV6-2/TRBV6-3,once,TRBJ1-4,CASSHGTGDEKLFF
TRBV7-8,NA,TRBJ2-5,CASSRDILRVVQGVGLKETQYF
TRBV19,NA,TRBJ2-5,CASSINFWQTQYF
TRBV6-5,NA,TRBJ1-2,CASSYQGQGLTGYTF
TRBV27,once,TRBJ1-2,CASSFLQGFTGYTF
TRBV27,NA,TRBJ1-5,CASRTGESQPQHF
TRBV18,NA,TRBJ2-6,CASSPTGPGANVLTF
TRBV15,NA,TRBJ2-2,CATSRDQWDTYTGELFF
TRBV3-1/TRBV3-2,NA,TRBJ1-2,CASSQLKQGASGYTF
TRBV28,NA,TRBJ1-1,CASSANRGNTEAFF
TRBV27,NA,TRBJ2-3,CASSSPFDTQYF
TRBV19,NA,TRBJ1-2,CASSIGQVYGYTF
TRBV18,NA,TRBJ2-5,CASSPGGETQYF
TRBV18,NA,TRBJ2-4,CASSPPGLAVGAKNIQYF
TRBV7-9,NA,TRBJ2-3,CASRNPGTSGPDTQYF
TRBV5-1,NA,TRBJ2-3,CASSLWGRDTQYF
TRBV7-3,NA,TRBJ1-1,CASSSWTAEAFF
TRBV19,NA,TRBJ1-5,CASSIVRTGPGQPQHF
TRBV5-1,NA,TRBJ1-1,CASSLAQGGLNTEAFF
TRBV6-2/TRBV6-3,NA,TRBJ2-1,CASSYPWSGGLSNEQFF
TRBV19,NA,TRBJ2-3,CASSITGALADTQYF
TRBV13,NA,TRBJ1-2,CASSLSGSNYGYTF
TRBV5-1,NA,TRBJ2-7,CASSLVPSSYEQYF
TRBV5-4,NA,TRBJ2-5,CASSSSTGGETQYF
TRBV27,NA,TRBJ1-6,CASSNHRIRGSPLHF
TRBV5-6,NA,TRBJ1-6,CASSSRMGTAYNSPLHF
TRBV7-9,once,TRBJ1-3,CASSLNTLRNTIYF
TRBV4-2,NA,TRBJ1-2,CASSQGTGTNYGYTF
TRBV3-1/TRBV3-2,NA,TRBJ2-1,CASSQGTGGNEQFF
TRBV7-9,once,TRBJ1-1,CASSPGVRVIAFF
TRBV27,NA,TRBJ2-5,CASSSSLDRGETQYF
TRBV20-1,NA,TRBJ1-3,CSASPVFSGNTIYF
TRBV12-3/TRBV12-4,NA,TRBJ1-1,CASSLVGVAFF
TRBV5-6,NA,TRBJ2-7,CASSPLAGGRYEQYF
TRBV29-1,NA,TRBJ2-5,CSADWGGETQYF
TRBV10-3,NA,TRBJ2-6,CAISMRAGSGANVLTF
TRBV7-9,NA,TRBJ2-1,CASSLRPPPDNEQFF
TRBV7-2,NA,TRBJ1-1,CAVRNNTEAFF
TRBV7-9,NA,TRBJ1-3,CASSQNSHTIYF
TRBV7-9,NA,TRBJ2-7,CASASRGSYEQYF
TRBV7-3,NA,TRBJ1-1,CASSPQGATEAFF
TRBV7-9,NA,TRBJ1-1,CASSLFGEAFF
TRBV6-5,NA,TRBJ2-5,CASSSVAGAIETQYF
TRBV10-3,NA,TRBJ1-1,CAIKPRTNTEAFF
TRBV5-5,NA,TRBJ1-2,CASSLVLTGNSYGYTF
TRBV18,few,TRBJ1-3,CASSPPFRGSGNTIYF
TRBV4-3,NA,TRBJ2-2,CASSRLLATGELFF
TRBV29-1,NA,TRBJ1-2,CSVERQLGYTF
TRBV28,once,TRBJ2-1,CASSLYSGSPSYNEQFF
TRBV4-2,once,TRBJ2-3,CASSQDPLAGDSTDTQYF